Sequencing of this T cell receptor (beta chain) was carried out in a study of CD8 T cells in ankylosing spondylitis. Study-level findings and limits: From matched ankylosing spondylitis synovial fluid, disease-linked clones were reportedly recovered at significantly enriched levels. Apparently characteristic of ankylosing spondylitis blood was a TCR beta motif (about 8 highly homologous variants). Clones linked to disease, bearing a CD8+ phenotype, were relatively rare in peripheral blood.

By quantitative 5'-RACE with molecular barcodes, the TCR beta libraries were made. In TCRdb, the 5' RACE reads were re-called with MiXCR into one record per CDR3 protein. Of 700,000 to 850,000 distinct CDR3 sequences listed, about 11% are singletons. This clonotype has a count of ten or more. Its antigen is still unknown. Looked up from germline, CDR1 is SGHTA and CDR2 is FQGNSA. CDR3 length equals 14 residues. V dropped 5 bases and J dropped 2; count of bases not matched to a gene: 4. This sequence originates from a male donor with ankylosing spondylitis. This rearrangement joins TRBV7-2 to TRBJ2-3; 7 nucleotides match TRBD2. The source material was blood, either unsorted or a sorted T cell fraction (not recorded which). The DNA for the CDR3 is TGTGCCAGCAGCCCCGGACTAGACACAGATACGCAGTATTTT. It translates to CASSPGLDTDTQYF.